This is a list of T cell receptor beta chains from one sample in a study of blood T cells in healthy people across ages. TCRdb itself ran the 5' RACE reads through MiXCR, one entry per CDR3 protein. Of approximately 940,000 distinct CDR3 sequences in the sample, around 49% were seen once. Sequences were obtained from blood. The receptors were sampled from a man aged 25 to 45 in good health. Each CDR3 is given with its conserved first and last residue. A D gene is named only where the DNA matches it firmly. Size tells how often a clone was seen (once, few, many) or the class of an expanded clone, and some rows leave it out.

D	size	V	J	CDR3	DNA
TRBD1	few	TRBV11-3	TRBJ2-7	CASSTPRDRVAYEQYF	TGTGCCAGCAGCACGCCGAGGGACAGGGTAGCCTACGAGCAGTACTTC
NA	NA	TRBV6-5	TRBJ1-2	CASSSTVSNYGYTF	TGTGCCAGCAGTTCGACAGTTTCTAACTATGGCTACACCTTC
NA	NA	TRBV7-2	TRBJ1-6	CASSLGGQGNSPLHF	TGTGCCAGCAGTTTGGGGGGGCAGGGTAATTCACCCCTCCACTTT
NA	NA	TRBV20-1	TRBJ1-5	CSAKILGTSQPQHF	TGCAGTGCTAAGATACTGGGGACAAGTCAACCCCAGCATTTT
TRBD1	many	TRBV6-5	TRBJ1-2	CASSPGQGRYTF	TGTGCCAGCAGCCCTGGACAGGGCCGCTACACCTTC
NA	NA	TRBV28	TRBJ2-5	CASSFNGAGQQETQYF	TGTGCCAGCAGTTTTAATGGCGCCGGACAGCAAGAGACCCAGTACTTC
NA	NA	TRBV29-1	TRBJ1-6	CSVEWGGGTLHF	TGCAGCGTTGAATGGGGGGGAGGAACCCTCCACTTT
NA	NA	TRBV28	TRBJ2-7	CASSSPNRGGQYF	TGTGCCAGCAGTTCGCCCAACAGGGGGGGCCAGTACTTC
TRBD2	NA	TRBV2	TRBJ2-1	CASSRTSGGPGEQFF	TGTGCCAGCAGTAGGACTAGCGGGGGACCCGGGGAGCAGTTCTTC
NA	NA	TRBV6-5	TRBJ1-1	CASSRGLTEAFF	TGTGCCAGCAGTCGAGGGTTGACTGAAGCTTTCTTT
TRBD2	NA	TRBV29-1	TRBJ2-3	CSTWGEGGTDTQYF	TGCAGCACCTGGGGGGAGGGTGGCACAGATACGCAGTATTTT
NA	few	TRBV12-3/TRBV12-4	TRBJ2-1	CASTPAQYGDNEQFF	TGTGCCAGCACCCCGGCGCAGTACGGGGACAATGAGCAGTTCTTC
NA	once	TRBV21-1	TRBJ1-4	CASSKARRGAEKLFF	TGTGCCAGCAGCAAAGCGCGAAGGGGGGCTGAAAAACTGTTTTTT
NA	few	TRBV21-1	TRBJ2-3	CASSLCRYTQYF	TGTGCCAGCAGTTTATGCCGGTATACGCAGTATTTT
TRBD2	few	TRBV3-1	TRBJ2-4	CASSNTGTSGLDIQYF	TGTGCCAGCAGTAATACAGGGACTAGCGGGTTGGACATTCAGTACTTC
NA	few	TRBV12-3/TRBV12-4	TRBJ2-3	CASNGADTQYF	TGTGCCAGCAATGGAGCAGATACGCAGTATTTT
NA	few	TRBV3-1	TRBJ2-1	CASSQGGGIRNEQFF	TGTGCCAGCAGCCAAGGGGGGGGCATAAGGAATGAGCAGTTCTTC
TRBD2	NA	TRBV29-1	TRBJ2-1	CSVETSGGVNEQFF	TGCAGCGTTGAAACGAGCGGGGGAGTCAATGAGCAGTTCTTC
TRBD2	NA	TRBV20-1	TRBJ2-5	CSARASGISRGTQYF	TGCAGTGCTAGAGCCAGCGGGATCTCCAGAGGGACCCAGTACTTC
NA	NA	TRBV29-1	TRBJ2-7	CSVDKGTSIYEQYF	TGCAGCGTTGATAAAGGGACCTCTATCTACGAGCAGTACTTC
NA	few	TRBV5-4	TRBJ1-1	CASSLDSGIVTEAFF	TGTGCCAGCAGCTTGGATTCCGGTATAGTGACTGAAGCTTTCTTT
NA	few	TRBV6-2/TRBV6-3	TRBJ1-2	CASSTGSSYGYTF	TGTGCCAGCAGTACAGGGTCGAGCTATGGCTACACCTTC
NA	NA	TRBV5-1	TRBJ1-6	CASSHSRQNYNSPLHF	TGCGCCAGCAGCCACAGTCGACAGAATTATAATTCACCCCTCCACTTT
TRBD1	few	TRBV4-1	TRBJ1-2	CASSQDSGQRDGYTF	TGCGCCAGCAGCCAAGATTCGGGACAGAGAGATGGCTACACCTTC
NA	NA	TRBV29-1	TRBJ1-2	CSVEDSRPGVTYGYTF	TGCAGCGTTGAAGATTCCCGTCCGGGGGTTACCTATGGCTACACCTTC
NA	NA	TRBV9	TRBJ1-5	CASSVDGYSNQPQHF	TGTGCCAGCAGCGTAGACGGTTATAGCAATCAGCCCCAGCATTTT
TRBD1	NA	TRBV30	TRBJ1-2	CAWGPYRGSPGYTF	TGTGCCTGGGGCCCTTACAGGGGATCCCCTGGCTACACCTTC
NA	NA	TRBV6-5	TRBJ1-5	CASSYSPQGNQPQHF	TGTGCCAGCAGTTACTCCCCGCAGGGTAATCAGCCCCAGCATTTT
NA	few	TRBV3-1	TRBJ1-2	CASSQVLRDYNYGYTF	TGTGCCAGCAGCCAAGTATTGAGGGATTATAACTATGGCTACACCTTC
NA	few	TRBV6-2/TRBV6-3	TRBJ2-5	CASRLGGATQYF	TGTGCCAGCAGGCTCGGGGGCGCGACCCAGTACTTC
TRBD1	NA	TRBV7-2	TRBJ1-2	CASSLVGTGKIGGYTF	TGTGCCAGCAGCTTAGTAGGGACAGGGAAAATAGGTGGCTACACCTTC
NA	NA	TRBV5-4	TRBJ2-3	CASTDNRASTDTQYF	TGTGCCAGCACCGACAACAGGGCAAGCACAGATACGCAGTATTTT
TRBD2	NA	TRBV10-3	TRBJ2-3	CAISEGLAGRDTQYF	TGTGCCATCAGTGAGGGACTAGCGGGGAGAGATACGCAGTATTTT
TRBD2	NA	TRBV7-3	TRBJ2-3	CASSQGLAGYTSTDTQYF	TGTGCCAGCAGCCAAGGCCTAGCGGGGTATACTAGCACAGATACGCAGTATTTT
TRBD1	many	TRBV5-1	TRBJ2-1	CASSNRQGGSNEQFF	TGCGCCAGCAGCAACCGACAGGGTGGAAGCAATGAGCAGTTCTTC
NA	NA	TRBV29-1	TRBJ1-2	CSVRGGRGYTF	TGCAGCGTGAGGGGTGGTCGGGGCTACACCTTC
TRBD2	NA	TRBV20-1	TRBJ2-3	CSAQKTSWTSTDTQYF	TGCAGTGCTCAAAAGACTAGCTGGACTAGCACAGATACGCAGTATTTT
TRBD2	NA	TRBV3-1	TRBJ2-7	CASSRRLAGGYEQYF	TGTGCCAGCAGCCGTAGACTAGCGGGGGGTTACGAGCAGTACTTC
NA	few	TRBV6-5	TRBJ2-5	CASTPGGKETQYF	TGTGCCAGCACACCTGGGGGGAAAGAGACCCAGTACTTC
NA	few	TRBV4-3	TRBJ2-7	CASSRNDAGLFYEQYF	TGCGCCAGCAGCCGGAATGATGCGGGCCTCTTTTACGAGCAGTACTTC
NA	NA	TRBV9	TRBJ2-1	CASSVAGHDTVGNEQFF	TGTGCCAGCAGCGTAGCCGGTCACGACACCGTGGGCAATGAGCAGTTCTTC
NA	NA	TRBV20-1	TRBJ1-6	CSAPTRAANSPLHF	TGCAGTGCTCCGACTCGGGCGGCTAATTCACCCCTCCACTTT
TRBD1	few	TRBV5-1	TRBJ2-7	CASSLGTGTGGFEQYF	TGCGCCAGCAGCTTGGGGACCGGGACAGGGGGTTTCGAGCAGTACTTC
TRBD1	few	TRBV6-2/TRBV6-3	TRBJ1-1	CAGRRGPNMNTEAFF	TGTGCCGGGAGGAGGGGGCCTAACATGAACACTGAAGCTTTCTTT
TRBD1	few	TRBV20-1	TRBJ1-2	CSASSGTGNYGYTF	TGCAGTGCTAGCTCCGGGACAGGCAACTATGGCTACACCTTC
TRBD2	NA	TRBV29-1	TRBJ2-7	CSVRLAGAYEQYF	TGCAGCGTACGACTAGCGGGGGCTTACGAGCAGTACTTC
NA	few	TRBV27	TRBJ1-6	CASSYSGAGSPLHF	TGTGCCAGCAGTTACTCAGGGGCAGGTTCACCCCTCCACTTT
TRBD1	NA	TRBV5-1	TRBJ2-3	CASISGQTRGDTQYF	TGCGCCAGCATCTCGGGACAGACGAGAGGAGATACGCAGTATTTT
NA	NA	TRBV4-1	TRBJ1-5	CASSQGGGRNQPQHF	TGCGCCAGCAGCCAAGGAGGCGGACGCAATCAGCCCCAGCATTTT
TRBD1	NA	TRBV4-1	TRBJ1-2	CASSQGTGGAGYGYTF	TGCGCCAGCAGCCAAGGGACAGGGGGCGCCGGCTATGGCTACACCTTC
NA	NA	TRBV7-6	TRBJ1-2	CASSLVGVSNYGYTF	TGTGCCAGCAGCTTAGTAGGGGTGTCTAACTATGGCTACACCTTC
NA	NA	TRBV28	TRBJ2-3	CASSQYSDVSSTDTQYF	TGTGCCAGCAGTCAATATTCGGACGTATCTAGCACAGATACGCAGTATTTT
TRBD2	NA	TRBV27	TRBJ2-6	CASSSGTRALPGANVLTF	TGTGCCAGCTCGAGCGGGACTAGAGCCCTCCCTGGGGCCAACGTCCTGACTTTC
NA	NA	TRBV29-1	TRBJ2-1	CSVQGFGVYNEQFF	TGCAGCGTCCAGGGGTTCGGGGTCTACAATGAGCAGTTCTTC